This record concerns one TCR beta chain sequence. Its antigen is unknown. The table came from immunoSEQ multiplex PCR; TCRdb's copy has only in-frame clones and leaves some out. The data contain fewer than 200,000 clones, 80% to 90% of them singletons. From germline, CDR1 is SEHNR and CDR2 FQNEAQ (reference sequence). Trimming removed 5 bases at V and 0 bases at J, with 5 bases between. CDR3 length: 12 amino acids. The data are from a study of T cell responses to AZD1222 COVID-19 vaccine. Overall study results and limits: Females outnumbered males among donors, who were mostly white British; clonal diversity was possibly underestimated. Repertoire sampling was restricted to post-peak T cell response timepoints. An increase in Spike-specific TCR breadth and depth was observed after two AZD1222 doses.

Sequenced here: peripheral blood, sampled on day 0 of AZD1222 vaccination. The V and J genes are TRBV7-9 and TRBJ2-7; D gene unclear. The clonotype was recovered from an adult in good health. CDR3 amino acids: CASSLSSYEQYF. CDR3 bases: TGTGCCAGCAGCCTTAGCTCCTACGAGCAGTACTTC.